This TCR beta chain was sequenced in a study of T cell responses to AZD1222 COVID-19 vaccine. General study findings and limits: Only after the peak T cell response were repertoires sampled.

This CDR3 spans 14 amino acids. Trimming pared 6 bases from V and 5 bases from J, leaving 16 bases between. CDR1 and CDR2 from the germline V gene are MNHEY and SVGEGT. As concerns this clone: Its target is not known.

Libraries were prepared by immunoSEQ multiplex PCR; TCRdb keeps only in-frame clonotypes and omits some of them. The sample contains 200,000 to 250,000 clones, approximately 94% of which appear only once. This chain uses TRBV6-2 or TRBV6-3 with TRBJ1-2, with unresolved D. Specimen: peripheral blood, collected on day 0 of MenACWY control vaccination. The sequence was obtained from an adult in good health. CDR3 coding DNA: TGTGCCAGCAGCCACCCGAGGGAATTATATGGCTACACCTTC. As protein: CASSHPRELYGYTF.